This paragraph covers one T cell receptor beta chain sequence. Its antigen is undetermined. Trimming cost V 6 bases and J 0 bases; bases outside gene matches: 7. CDR3 size: 15 residues. CDR1 is LNHDA and CDR2 is SQIVND in the germline V gene (reference sequence). These data come from a study of PD-1 blockade in classical Hodgkin lymphoma. Overall study findings and caveats: Repertoire differences have undefined causes, possibly disease activity or prior therapy.

In every patient, relapse followed autologous stem cell transplantation, while exposure to brentuximab vedotin differed. Generated by immunoSEQ multiplex PCR, the TCRdb table keeps only in-frame clones and is missing some. The repertoire includes approximately 160,000 clones, around 73% of them detected once, and approximately 9.6% sits in the top ten. This receptor was taken from a human donor with classical Hodgkin lymphoma. Sequenced material: peripheral blood mononuclear cells (PBMCs), taken before the second cycle of nivolumab. V gene TRBV19 combines with J gene TRBJ1-1; 7 bases map to TRBD1. The DNA for the CDR3 is TGTGCCAGTAGAGCGGACAGGCTCATGAACACTGAAGCTTTCTTT. Its translation: CASRADRLMNTEAFF.